Each of the 28 T cell receptor beta chains below was sequenced from the same sample in a study of T cells in localized non-small cell lung cancer (dated by TCRdb to the early 2020s). Libraries came from the immunoSEQ multiplex PCR assay. What TCRdb holds here is the immuneACCESS table cut down to in-frame rearrangements. Part of the clones is not present; checked against another copy, under half of the missing clones reflect an unresolved V gene, and the others are unexplained. For this sample the table gives approximately 31,000 clones, of which around nine tenths were detected only once. In total, the top ten clones hold roughly 2.9% of the sample. The sample was peripheral blood, taken before any cancer treatment. The source of these receptors is an older female donor with stage I lung adenocarcinoma.

This chain connects TRBV28 to TRBJ1-1; no clear D gene. Trimming removed 4 bases from V and 0 bases from J, with 9 bases in between. This CDR3 spans 14 amino acids. CDR1 and CDR2 from the germline V gene are MDHEN and SYDVKM. CDR3 bases: TGTGCCAGCAGTTCGGGAGGGATGAACACTGAAGCTTTCTTT. It encodes CASSSGGMNTEAFF. Supplemented by reference TRBV28 and TRBJ1-1, the full variable domain reads DVKVTQSSRYLVKRTGEKVFLECVQDMDHENMFWYRQDPGLGLRLIYFSYDVKMKEKGDIPEGYSVSREKKERFSLILESASTNQTSMYLCASSSGGMNTEAFFGQGTRLTVV.

The chain joins TRBV29-1 to TRBJ2-3; D is possibly TRBD1 (5 bases). CDR1 SQVTM and CDR2 ANQGSEA come from the germline V gene. The V and J ends lost 6 bases and 2 bases respectively, with 15 bases between them. The CDR3 length is 14 residues. CDR3 bases: TGCAGCGTAGTTACAGGTGCCCACACAGATACGCAGTATTTT. Translating it yields CSVVTGAHTDTQYF.

V is TRBV4-3 and J is TRBJ2-7; tentative D call: TRBD2 (6 bases). Looked up from germline, CDR1 is LGHNA and CDR2 is YSLEER. There are 16 residues in the CDR3. Trimming stripped 1 base from V and 3 bases from J, with 16 bases between. The chain's CDR3 is CASSQATRLDLYEQYF. The CDR3 nucleotides read TGCGCCAGCAGCCAAGCGACCCGACTAGACCTCTACGAGCAGTACTTC.

CDR3 protein: CASTRTGITNTGELFF. The CDR3 DNA sequence: TGTGCCAGTACCAGGACAGGGATTACGAACACCGGGGAGCTGTTTTTT. The chain is built from TRBV19 and TRBJ2-2; 8 bases align to TRBD1. This CDR3 is built from 16 residues. Germline CDR1 reads LNHDA; CDR2 reads SQIVND (reference sequence). V trimming: 7 bases; J trimming: 0 bases; junction bases outside the gene matches: 7.

J is TRBJ1-2 and V is TRBV5-1, with D unresolved. This CDR3 spans 13 amino acids. Germline V gene lookup returns CDR1 SGHRS and CDR2 YFSETQ. Between the trimmed V and J ends, which lost 1 base and 6 bases, there was a span of 10 bases. CDR3 loop: CASSLQGTDGYTF. The DNA of the CDR3 is TGCGCCAGCAGCTTGCAAGGCACAGATGGCTACACCTTC. The whole variable domain, remainder taken from reference TRBV5-1 and TRBJ1-2, is KAGVTQTPRYLIKTRGQQVTLSCSPISGHRSVSWYQQTPGQGLQFLFEYFSETQRNKGNFPGRFSGRQFSNSRSEMNVSTLELGDSALYLCASSLQGTDGYTFGSGTRLTVV.

J is TRBJ2-1 and V is TRBV7-2; D is uncertain. The length of the CDR3 is 16 residues. Per the germline V gene, CDR1 is SGHTA and CDR2 is FQGNSA. V shed 2 bases and J shed 0 bases, with 11 bases lying between them. The CDR3 reads CASSLQTASSYNEQFF. As DNA, the CDR3 is TGTGCCAGCAGCTTACAAACGGCTAGCTCCTACAATGAGCAGTTCTTC.

The V call is TRBV4-1, the J call TRBJ2-1, with 7 bases aligning to TRBD2. Germline assignment: CDR1 MGHRA and CDR2 YSYEKL. The CDR3 runs to 14 residues. J was trimmed by 3 bases and V by 3 bases; bases with no gene match: 2. The CDR3 DNA reads TGCGCCAGCAGCCACACTAGCGACTACAATGAGCAGTTCTTC. This codes for CASSHTSDYNEQFF.

This rearrangement joins TRBV15 to TRBJ2-5; D is perhaps TRBD2 (5 bases). From germline, CDR1 is LNHNV and CDR2 YYDKDF (reference sequence). V gave up 0 bases and J gave up 4 bases, with 9 bases separating them. The CDR3 totals 14 residues. The CDR3 region has the DNA TGTGCCACCAGCAGAGATCTAGCCGGAGAGACCCAGTACTTC. Amino acid sequence: CATSRDLAGETQYF.

The gene calls are TRBV9 and TRBJ2-3; the match to TRBD2 covers 11 bases. The CDR3 runs to 18 residues. The V gene's germline CDR1 is SGDLS and CDR2 YYNGEE. The trim removed 3 bases at V and 2 bases at J, leaving 11 bases unmatched. The CDR3 DNA reads as TGTGCCAGCAGCGGGGAGGAGGGACTAGCGGCCTACACAGATACGCAGTATTTT. Encoded protein: CASSGEEGLAAYTDTQYF.

This chain links TRBV14 with TRBJ2-1, with 9 bases fitting TRBD2. The CDR3 covers 15 residues. Germline CDR1 reads SGHDN; CDR2 reads FVKESK. After removal of 4 bases from V and 3 bases from J, the junction contained 4 bases not matched to a gene. The CDR3 region is CASSRRTSVYNEQFF. The CDR3 bases are TGTGCCAGCAGCCGCCGGACTAGCGTCTACAATGAGCAGTTCTTC.

This chain connects TRBV18 to TRBJ2-1; D possibly matches TRBD1 or TRBD2 (5 bases each). Trimming shortened V by 1 base and J by 5 bases, and 9 bases separated the two germline ends. Looked up from germline, CDR1 is KGHSH and CDR2 is LQKENI. The CDR3 runs 14 residues. The CDR3 loop reads CASSPRGTNNEQFF. The DNA of the CDR3 is TGTGCCAGCTCACCACGGGGGACCAACAATGAGCAGTTCTTC.

V usage is TRBV29-1 and J usage is TRBJ1-2; weak D call: TRBD1 (5 bases). The CDR3 has 11 residues. V lost 8 bases to trimming and J lost 6 bases, with 13 bases between them. Germline CDR1 and CDR2: SQVTM and ANQGSEA. CDR3 sequence: CSLGGGNGYTF. The CDR3 coding sequence is TGCAGCCTTGGGGGAGGCAATGGCTACACCTTC.

The V gene is TRBV18, the J gene TRBJ2-2; unclear D gene. The CDR3 is 12 amino acids. Germline CDR1 is KGHSH and CDR2 is LQKENI. Trimming removed 3 bases from V and 4 bases from J, with 3 bases in between. CDR3 nucleotide sequence: TGTGCCAGCTCACCTGGCACCGGGGAGCTGTTTTTT. Protein product: CASSPGTGELFF.

This clone was seen once. This sequence joins TRBV11-2 and TRBJ1-2; maybe TRBD1 (5 bases). Germline assignment: CDR1 SGHAT and CDR2 FQNNGV. V lost 0 bases and J 2 bases, leaving 10 bases between the germline ends. This CDR3 comprises 15 residues. In DNA form, the CDR3 reads TGTGCCAGCAGCTTAGATCGGGGCGGGAACTATGGCTACACCTTC. The encoded protein is CASSLDRGGNYGYTF.

J is TRBJ2-2 and V is TRBV7-2; TRBD2 might be the D (6 bases). CDR1 and CDR2 from the germline V gene are SGHTA and FQGNSA. The V end was cut by 0 bases, the J end by 5 bases, with 7 bases between. This CDR3 is 14 amino acids long. CDR3 bases: TGTGCCAGCAGCTTAGCGCGGGGTACCGGGGAGCTGTTTTTT. It specifies CASSLARGTGELFF.

The J gene is TRBJ1-1, the V gene TRBV30, with D unresolved. The germline gives CDR1 GTSNPN, CDR2 SVGIG (reference sequence). The CDR3 runs 13 residues. Trimming pared 0 bases from V and 1 base from J, leaving 6 bases between. This chain's CDR3 is CAWSVTWNTEAFF. CDR3 DNA sequence: TGTGCCTGGAGTGTGACGTGGAACACTGAAGCTTTCTTT.

This clone was detected once. The V gene is TRBV6-5, the J gene TRBJ1-6; D may be TRBD1 (5 bases). The CDR3 has 14 amino acids. V was cut by 5 bases and J by 9 bases, with 14 bases left in between. Germline CDR1 MNHEY, CDR2 SVGAGI. The CDR3 coding sequence is TGTGCCAGCAGTCCCAGGGTTTTTAGTTCACCCCTCCACTTT. Translating gives CASSPRVFSSPLHF.

For this clone: At one end the junction does not follow the germline gene, possibly because of a read error. V usage is TRBV11-2 and J usage is TRBJ2-5; 7 nucleotides align to TRBD2. This CDR3 has 15 amino acids. CDR1 and CDR2 (germline): SGHAT, FQNNGV. The CDR3 nucleotides are TGTGCCAGCAGCTTAGACGGGACTACAGAAGAGAGCCAGTACTTC. Translation: CASSLDGTTEESQYF.

This rearrangement joins TRBV19 to TRBJ1-5; the D is unclear. This CDR3 comprises 14 residues. CDR1 is LNHDA, CDR2 SQIVND, per germline (reference sequence). Trimming removed 2 bases at V and 4 bases at J, with 9 bases between. This CDR3 reads CASSINHSNQPQHF. The CDR3 region has the DNA TGTGCCAGTAGTATAAATCACTCAAATCAGCCCCAGCATTTT. The complete variable domain, with remaining parts taken from reference TRBV19 and TRBJ1-5, reads DGGITQSPKYLFRKEGQNVTLSCEQNLNHDAMYWYRQDPGQGLRLIYYSQIVNDFQKGDIAEGYSVSREKKESFPLTVTSAQKNPTAFYLCASSINHSNQPQHFGDGTRLSIL.

The chain joins TRBV29-1 to TRBJ1-2; D might be TRBD1 (6 bases). Trimming shortened V by 6 bases and J by 11 bases, and 19 bases separated the two germline ends. The germline V gene has CDR1 SQVTM and CDR2 ANQGSEA. The CDR3 spans 12 residues. The CDR3 nucleotides read TGCAGCGTCCTTGCGGACAGACCGGAGTACACCTTC. It specifies CSVLADRPEYTF.

The chain uses TRBV7-8 and TRBJ2-1, with D unresolved. There are 12 residues in the CDR3. V lost 5 bases, J lost 7 bases, and 9 bases lay in between. Germline-derived CDR1 and CDR2 are SGHVS and FQNEAQ. This CDR3 is CASSLITNEQFF. The CDR3 DNA sequence: TGTGCCAGCAGCCTCATAACTAATGAGCAGTTCTTC.

The V call is TRBV28, the J call TRBJ1-3, with D hard to call. Germline-derived CDR1 and CDR2 are MDHEN and SYDVKM. The CDR3 loop spans 14 amino acids. V was cut by 2 bases and J by 8 bases, with 13 bases left in between. The CDR3 DNA follows: TGTGCCAGCAGTTTAGAAGGAATTCATCACACCATATATTTT. Translating it yields CASSLEGIHHTIYF. The complete variable domain, with remaining parts taken from reference TRBV28 and TRBJ1-3, reads DVKVTQSSRYLVKRTGEKVFLECVQDMDHENMFWYRQDPGLGLRLIYFSYDVKMKEKGDIPEGYSVSREKKERFSLILESASTNQTSMYLCASSLEGIHHTIYFGEGSWLTVV.

This clone appeared once. The chain employs TRBV5-6 and TRBJ1-2; no reliable D call. The CDR3 runs to 14 residues. Germline CDR1 and CDR2: SGHDT and YYEEEE. V shed 1 base and J shed 3 bases, with 10 bases lying between them. The CDR3 here is CASSLLGIDYGYTF. The CDR3 DNA is TGTGCCAGCAGCTTGTTAGGCATCGACTATGGCTACACCTTC.

This clone showed up just a few times. V gene TRBV7-3 combines with J gene TRBJ2-7; no firm D call. Germline CDR1 is SGHTA and CDR2 is FQGTGA. CDR3 length equals 11 residues. Trimming removed 3 bases at V and 3 bases at J, with 3 bases between. This CDR3 is CASSFLYEQYF. The DNA of the CDR3 is TGTGCCAGCAGCTTCCTCTACGAGCAGTACTTC.

J is TRBJ2-7 and V is TRBV9; D is undetermined. CDR3 length: 14 residues. With 4 bases removed from V and 0 bases from J, the gap between germline ends came to 11 bases. Germline V gene lookup returns CDR1 SGDLS and CDR2 YYNGEE. The CDR3 DNA follows: TGTGCCAGCAGCATAACAGCTAGCTCCTACGAGCAGTACTTC. Translated: CASSITASSYEQYF.

The CDR3 is CASSPDINQPQHF. The CDR3 coding sequence is TGTGCCAGCAGCCCCGACATTAATCAGCCCCAGCATTTT. This chain connects TRBV7-2 to TRBJ1-5; D not certain. From germline, CDR1 is SGHTA and CDR2 FQGNSA. V was shortened by 5 bases and J by 4 bases, with 9 bases between the two germline ends. The length of the CDR3 is 13 residues. Together with reference TRBV7-2 and TRBJ1-5, the CDR3 gives the full variable domain: GAGVSQSPSNKVTEKGKDVELRCDPISGHTALYWYRQSLGQGLEFLIYFQGNSAPDKSGLPSDRFSAERTGGSVSTLTIQRTQQEDSAVYLCASSPDINQPQHFGDGTRLSIL.

This chain connects TRBV7-2 to TRBJ1-3; D remains unclear. The length of the CDR3 is 15 residues. Germline V gene sequence: CDR1 SGHTA, CDR2 FQGNSA. Trimming took off 5 bases at V and 2 bases at J, with 13 bases between the two ends. The CDR3 nucleotides are TGTGCCAGCAGCCAAGGGTCCATGGCTGGAAACACCATATATTTT. Translated, it gives CASSQGSMAGNTIYF.

The chain carries TRBV18 and TRBJ1-3, with D hard to call. CDR3 length equals 16 residues. From germline, CDR1 is KGHSH and CDR2 LQKENI. The V end was cut by 4 bases, the J end by 0 bases, with 13 bases between. Written as DNA, the CDR3 is TGTGCCAGCTCACTCTCCCGGGCCATCTCTGGAAACACCATATATTTT. Translation gives CASSLSRAISGNTIYF. The entire variable domain, with the rest obtained from reference TRBV18 and TRBJ1-3, is as follows: NAGVMQNPRHLVRRRGQEARLRCSPMKGHSHVYWYRQLPEEGLKFMVYLQKENIIDESGMPKERFSAEFPKEGPSILRIQQVVRGDSAAYFCASSLSRAISGNTIYFGEGSWLTVV.